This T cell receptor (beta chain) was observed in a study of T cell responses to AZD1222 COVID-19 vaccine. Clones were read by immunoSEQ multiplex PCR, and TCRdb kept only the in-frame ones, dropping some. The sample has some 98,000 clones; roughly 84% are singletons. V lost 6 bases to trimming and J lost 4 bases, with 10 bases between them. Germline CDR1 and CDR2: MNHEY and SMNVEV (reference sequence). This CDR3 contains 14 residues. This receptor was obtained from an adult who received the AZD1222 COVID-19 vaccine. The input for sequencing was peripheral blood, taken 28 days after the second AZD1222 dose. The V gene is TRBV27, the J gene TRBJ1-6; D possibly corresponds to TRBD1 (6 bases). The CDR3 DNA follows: TGTGCCAGCAGCCCCGGGACATATAATTCACCCCTCCACTTT. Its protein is CASSPGTYNSPLHF.